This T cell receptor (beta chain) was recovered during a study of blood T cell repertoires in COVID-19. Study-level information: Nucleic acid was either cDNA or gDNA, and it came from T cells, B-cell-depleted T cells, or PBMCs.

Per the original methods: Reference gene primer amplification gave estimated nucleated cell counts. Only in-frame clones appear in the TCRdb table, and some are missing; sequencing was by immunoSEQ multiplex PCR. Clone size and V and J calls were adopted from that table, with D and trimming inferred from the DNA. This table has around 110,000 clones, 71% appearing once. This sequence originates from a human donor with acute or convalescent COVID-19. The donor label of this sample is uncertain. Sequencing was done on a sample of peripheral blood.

CDR3 amino acids: CASSPGQGGYTF. The CDR3 nucleotides are TGTGCCAGCTCACCGGGACAGGGCGGCTACACCTTC. The chain recombines TRBV18 with TRBJ1-2; 9 bases line up with TRBD1. The germline gives CDR1 KGHSH, CDR2 LQKENI. The CDR3 totals 12 residues. The V gene end was trimmed by 3 bases and the J gene end by 8 bases; junction bases not matched to a gene: 1.